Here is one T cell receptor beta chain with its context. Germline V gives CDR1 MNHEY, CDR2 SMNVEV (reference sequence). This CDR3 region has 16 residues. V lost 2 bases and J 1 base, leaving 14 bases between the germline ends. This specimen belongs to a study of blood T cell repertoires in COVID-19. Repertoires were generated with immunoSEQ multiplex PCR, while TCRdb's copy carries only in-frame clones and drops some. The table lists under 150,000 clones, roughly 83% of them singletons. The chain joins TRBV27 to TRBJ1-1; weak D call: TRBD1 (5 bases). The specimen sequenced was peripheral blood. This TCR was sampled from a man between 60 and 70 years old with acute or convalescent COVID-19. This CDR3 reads CASSLQQGLGNTEAFF. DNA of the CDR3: TGTGCCAGCAGTTTACAGCAGGGCTTGGGGAACACTGAAGCTTTCTTT.